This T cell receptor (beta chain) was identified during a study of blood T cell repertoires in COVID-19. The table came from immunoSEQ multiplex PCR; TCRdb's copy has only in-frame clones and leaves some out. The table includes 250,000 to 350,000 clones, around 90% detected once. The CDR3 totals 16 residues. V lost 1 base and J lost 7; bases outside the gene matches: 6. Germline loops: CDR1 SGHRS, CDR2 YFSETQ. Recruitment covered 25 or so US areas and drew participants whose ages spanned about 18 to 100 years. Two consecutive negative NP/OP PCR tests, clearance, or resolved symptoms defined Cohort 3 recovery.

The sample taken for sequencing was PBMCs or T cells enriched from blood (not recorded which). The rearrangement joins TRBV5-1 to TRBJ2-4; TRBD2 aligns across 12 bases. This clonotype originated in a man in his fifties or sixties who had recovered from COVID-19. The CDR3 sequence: CASSLTSGRLWNIQYF. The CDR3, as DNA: TGCGCCAGCAGCTTGACTAGCGGGAGGCTTTGGAACATTCAGTACTTC.